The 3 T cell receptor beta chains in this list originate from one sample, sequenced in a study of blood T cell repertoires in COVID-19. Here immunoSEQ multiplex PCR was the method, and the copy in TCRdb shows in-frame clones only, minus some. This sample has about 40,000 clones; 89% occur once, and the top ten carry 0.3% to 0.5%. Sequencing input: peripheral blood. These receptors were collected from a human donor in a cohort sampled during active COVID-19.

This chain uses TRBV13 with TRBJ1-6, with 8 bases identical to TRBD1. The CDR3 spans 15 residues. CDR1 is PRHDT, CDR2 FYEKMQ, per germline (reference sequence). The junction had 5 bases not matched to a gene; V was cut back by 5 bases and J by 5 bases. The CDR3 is CASSVGTGHNSPLHF. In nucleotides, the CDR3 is TGTGCCAGCAGCGTTGGGACAGGACATAATTCACCCCTCCACTTT.

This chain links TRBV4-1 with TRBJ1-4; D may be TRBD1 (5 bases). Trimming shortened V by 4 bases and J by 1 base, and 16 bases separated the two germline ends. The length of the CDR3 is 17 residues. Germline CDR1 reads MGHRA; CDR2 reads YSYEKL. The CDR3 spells CASSREEGRQTNEKLFF. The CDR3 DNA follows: TGCGCCAGCAGCCGGGAAGAGGGGAGGCAAACTAATGAAAAACTGTTTTTT.

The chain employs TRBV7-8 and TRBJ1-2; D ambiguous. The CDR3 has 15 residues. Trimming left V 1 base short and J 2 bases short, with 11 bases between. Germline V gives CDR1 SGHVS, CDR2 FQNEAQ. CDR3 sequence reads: CASSLEITVNYGYTF. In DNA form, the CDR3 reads TGTGCCAGCAGCTTAGAAATCACGGTCAACTATGGCTACACCTTC.